This is a list of T cell receptor beta chains from one sample in a study of shared clonotypes between healthy human individuals. This table comes from immunoSEQ multiplex PCR, and its TCRdb copy is limited to in-frame clones, with some not included. The data hold about 1,900,000 clones, with about 94% observed a single time. The specimen sequenced was naive CD8+ T cells sorted from blood. The source is a man younger than 35 in good health. Both conserved end residues are part of each CDR3. A D gene is named only where the DNA matches it firmly. The size field is filled for only some rows; it gives once, few, many or a size class.

J,D,size,V,DNA,CDR3
TRBJ1-5,TRBD1,-,TRBV27,TGTGCCAGCAGGCCCGGGACAGGGGTGAGCCAGCCCCAGCATTTT,CASRPGTGVSQPQHF
TRBJ1-1,TRBD1,-,TRBV10-3,TGTGCCATCAGTGAGTCGGGGACAGGGGAAACTGAAGCTTTCTTT,CAISESGTGETEAFF
TRBJ2-2,-,-,TRBV14,TGTGCCAGCAGCCAAGAGGACACCGGGGAGCTGTTTTTT,CASSQEDTGELFF
TRBJ2-1,-,-,TRBV10-3,TGTGCCACCTCGGACTCCTACAATGAGCAGTTCTTC,CATSDSYNEQFF
TRBJ1-3,-,-,TRBV7-2,TGTGCCAGCAGCTTAGATCAGAGGGCCTCTGGAAACACCATATATTTT,CASSLDQRASGNTIYF
TRBJ2-7,TRBD1,-,TRBV9,TGTGCCAGCAGCGTAGGGACAGGGGACTACGAGCAGTACTTC,CASSVGTGDYEQYF
TRBJ1-2,-,-,TRBV1,TGCACCAGCAGCCCCTCAGCGGACAGGGACTATGGCTACACCTTC,CTSSPSADRDYGYTF
TRBJ2-5,-,-,TRBV30,TGTGCCTTCCAGGGTTTTCAAGAGACCCAGTACTTC,CAFQGFQETQYF
TRBJ1-2,-,-,TRBV19,TGTGCCAGTAGTATTGTCAGGGCGGATGGCTACACCTTC,CASSIVRADGYTF
TRBJ2-1,TRBD2,-,TRBV4-1,TGCGCCAGCAGCCAACCCGTTGGACTAGCGAATGAGCAGTTCTTC,CASSQPVGLANEQFF
TRBJ2-7,TRBD2,once,TRBV7-8,TGTGCCAGCAGCCCCCCAAGGGCTAGCGGGAAGGACGAGCAGTACTTC,CASSPPRASGKDEQYF
TRBJ1-1,TRBD1,-,TRBV7-8,TGTGCCAGCAGCTTAGGGGGACAGGGGTGGAACACTGAAGCTTTCTTT,CASSLGGQGWNTEAFF
TRBJ1-4,-,-,TRBV4-1,TGCGCCAGCGCCGTGGTATCTCCCCTGGGTGAAAAACTGTTTTTT,CASAVVSPLGEKLFF
TRBJ2-1,-,-,TRBV6-7,TGTGCCAGCAGGCCCACGAGGAATTACAATGAGCAGTTCTTC,CASRPTRNYNEQFF
TRBJ1-1,TRBD1,-,TRBV7-9,TGTGCCAGCAGCCCGGGACAGGGAAACACTGAAGCTTTCTTT,CASSPGQGNTEAFF
TRBJ2-7,-,-,TRBV28,TGTGCCAGCAGGGTCGGCGCCCTAAGCTCCTACGAGCAGTACTTC,CASRVGALSSYEQYF
TRBJ1-1,-,-,TRBV5-4,TGTGCCAGCAGCTTGGCACAACAAAACGAGGCTTTCTTT,CASSLAQQNEAFF
TRBJ2-3,TRBD1,-,TRBV15,TGTGCCACCTTGAAGGGGGACAGCCACACAGATACGCAGTATTTT,CATLKGDSHTDTQYF
TRBJ2-7,TRBD1,once,TRBV28,TGTGCCAGCAGTCCCACCGGGACAGCCTCCTACGAGCAGTACTTC,CASSPTGTASYEQYF
TRBJ2-1,-,-,TRBV2,TGTGCCAGCAGTCGCCCGAGGCAGGGCACGGGGAATGAGCAGTTCTTC,CASSRPRQGTGNEQFF
TRBJ2-7,TRBD2,-,TRBV7-8,TGTGCCAGCAGCTTAGGTCTAGCGGGGGGGCTTGTATATTACGAGCAGTACTTC,CASSLGLAGGLVYYEQYF
TRBJ2-3,-,-,TRBV29-1,TGCAGCGTTGAATCTCACTCTGGGCGGGGCACAGATACGCAGTATTTT,CSVESHSGRGTDTQYF
TRBJ2-7,-,-,TRBV19,TGTGCCAGTAGTATAACAGGGTATTCCAAGAACTACGAGCAGTACTTC,CASSITGYSKNYEQYF
TRBJ1-3,-,-,TRBV11-2,TGTGCCAGCAGCTTCTTTGTTGGTGGCGAAAACACCATATATTTT,CASSFFVGGENTIYF
TRBJ1-1,-,-,TRBV5-4,TGTGCCAGCAGCTGGGGTACAGGGAACACTGAAGCTTTCTTT,CASSWGTGNTEAFF
TRBJ1-1,-,once,TRBV6-5,TGTGCCAGCACCCCCCATGGGGCCACTGAAGCTTTCTTT,CASTPHGATEAFF
TRBJ1-5,-,-,TRBV4-1,TGCGCCAGCAGCCAAGATAGGTCGGGGCTTAGCAATCAGCCCCAGCATTTT,CASSQDRSGLSNQPQHF
TRBJ2-1,TRBD2,-,TRBV2,TGTGCCAGCAGTGAACTAGCGGGAGGGCCGTTTGGGCAGTTCTTC,CASSELAGGPFGQFF
TRBJ1-2,-,-,TRBV6-1,TGTGCCAGCAGTGAATCCAGAGGCGGGGTCGATTACTATGGCTACACCTTC,CASSESRGGVDYYGYTF
TRBJ2-7,-,-,TRBV30,TGTGCCTGGGGCGCGAGCTCCTACGAGCAGTACTTC,CAWGASSYEQYF
TRBJ2-1,TRBD1,-,TRBV7-9,TGTGCCAGCAGCTTAGGGCAGGGGGTTCACAATGAGCAGTTCTTC,CASSLGQGVHNEQFF
TRBJ1-5,-,few,TRBV30,TGTGCCTGGGGGTCGGAAAATAGCAATCAGCCCCAGCATTTT,CAWGSENSNQPQHF
TRBJ1-1,-,-,TRBV28,TGTGCCAGCAGTTATGTGCCAGGGGAAGCTTTCTTT,CASSYVPGEAFF
TRBJ2-2,-,-,TRBV9,TGTGCCAGCAGCACCAGGACAGACGGGGAGCTGTTTTTT,CASSTRTDGELFF
TRBJ2-7,TRBD2,-,TRBV2,TGTGCCAGCAGTGTACTAGCGGGAGGCTACGAGCAGTACTTC,CASSVLAGGYEQYF
TRBJ2-7,-,-,TRBV7-9,TGTGCCAGCAGCCCGGAAGTCTACGAGCAGTACTTC,CASSPEVYEQYF
TRBJ2-1,-,-,TRBV5-1,TGCGCCAGTTCAGGGAGTAATGATGAGCAGTTCTTC,CASSGSNDEQFF
TRBJ2-1,-,-,TRBV7-6,TGTGCCAGCAGCTTAGCGTGGGTAGCGGACAATGAGCAGTTCTTC,CASSLAWVADNEQFF
TRBJ1-4,-,-,TRBV6-5,TGTGCCAGCAGGACCGACAGGTGGAGTGAAAAACTGTTTTTT,CASRTDRWSEKLFF
TRBJ2-5,TRBD2,-,TRBV9,TGTGCCAGCAGCTGGACGGGGGGGAACCAAGAGACCCAGTACTTC,CASSWTGGNQETQYF
TRBJ1-2,-,-,TRBV10-2,TGCGCCAGCAGTGAGTCGGCAGGGGCAGCCTATGGCTACACCTTC,CASSESAGAAYGYTF
TRBJ2-7,-,-,TRBV4-1,TGCGCCAGCAGCCCCACCAATCTCTACGAGCAGTACTTC,CASSPTNLYEQYF
TRBJ1-1,TRBD1,-,TRBV6-5,TGTGCCAGCAGTTACCGGACAGGGGGCTTCACTGAAGCTTTCTTT,CASSYRTGGFTEAFF
TRBJ2-7,-,-,TRBV2,TGTGCCAGCAGAGGGGAGGGGGCTCCCCTCTACGAGCAGTACTTC,CASRGEGAPLYEQYF
TRBJ1-1,-,-,TRBV5-1,TGCGCCAGCAGCTTGTCGAACGGGGGCACTGAAGCTTTCTTT,CASSLSNGGTEAFF
TRBJ2-1,TRBD2,-,TRBV15,TGTGCCACCCGCGGGCTAGCGGGTTCCTTTATCTCCCCCAATGAGCAGTTCTTC,CATRGLAGSFISPNEQFF
TRBJ2-5,-,-,TRBV9,TGTGCCAGCAGCGTCGACACAGGTTCCCAAGAGACCCAGTACTTC,CASSVDTGSQETQYF
TRBJ2-7,TRBD2,-,TRBV4-1,TGCGCCAGCAGCCAAGAAGAACTAGCGGGCTACGAGCAGTACTTC,CASSQEELAGYEQYF
TRBJ2-3,-,-,TRBV6-5,TGTGCCAGCAGTCCCCCCGCCACAGATACGCAGTATTTT,CASSPPATDTQYF
TRBJ1-5,-,-,TRBV28,TGTGCCAGCAGGGAAGAGGAATATAGCAATCAGCCCCAGCATTTT,CASREEEYSNQPQHF
TRBJ1-1,-,-,TRBV5-1,TGCGCCAGCAGCTTGGCAGGGCCGAACACTGAAGCTTTCTTT,CASSLAGPNTEAFF
TRBJ1-2,-,-,TRBV20-1,TGCAGTGCTGACCCCGATGGCTACACCTTC,CSADPDGYTF
TRBJ2-7,TRBD1,-,TRBV5-4,TGTGCCAGCAGCTTGGAGGACAGGACGGGAGAGCAGTACTTC,CASSLEDRTGEQYF
TRBJ2-7,TRBD1,-,TRBV11-2,TGTGCCAGCAGCAGCACAGGGGGCTCCTACGAGCAGTACTTC,CASSSTGGSYEQYF
TRBJ1-1,TRBD1,-,TRBV9,TGTGCCAGCAGCGCCCCGACAGGGTTCGACACTGAAGCTTTCTTT,CASSAPTGFDTEAFF
TRBJ1-5,TRBD1,-,TRBV6-5,TGTGCCAGCAGTCACCAACAGGGGATCTATCAGCCCCAGCATTTT,CASSHQQGIYQPQHF
TRBJ2-2,-,-,TRBV9,TGTGCCAGCAGGAGGGGGAAGAACACCGGGGAGCTGTTTTTT,CASRRGKNTGELFF
TRBJ2-1,TRBD2,-,TRBV2,TGTGCCAGGGAACTAGCGGGCCAATACAATGAGCAGTTCTTC,CARELAGQYNEQFF
TRBJ2-7,TRBD2,-,TRBV27,TGTGCCAGCACGTTCCTCGGGGGGGCCTCGTTCGAGCAGTACTTC,CASTFLGGASFEQYF